This T cell receptor (beta chain) was retrieved from a study of vaccination and CD4 T cells after COVID-19. Across the whole study: Participants were given two doses of BNT162b2 or mRNA-1273 vaccine. Findings and limits, study-wide: In convalescent patients, 304 of 307 vaccine-specific clones were mono-reactive for SARS-CoV-2 spike.

The CDR3 loop spans 15 amino acids. Germline V CDR1 and CDR2: ENHRY, SYGVKD. Cultured CD4+ T cell DNA was sequenced using the Oncomine TCR Beta short-read assay. TCRdb reprocessed the PCR reads with MiXCR, giving one entry per CDR3 protein. The sample includes fewer than 15,000 distinct CDR3 sequences, roughly 61% of them seen just once. Treatment in this sample: 10-day PBMC culture with coronavirus spike peptide pools or control peptides (ViraFEST assay). A note on this clonotype: The antigen remains unidentified. The junction departs from the called germline gene at one end, perhaps through a read error.

The clonotype was recovered from a human donor who had recovered from COVID-19. Material for sequencing was CD4+ T cells from blood, cultured in vitro. V and J are TRBV10-3 and TRBJ2-5; either TRBD1 or TRBD2 may supply D (6 bases each). CDR3 bases: TGTGCCATCAATGAGTCGCCGGGGGCTGGGGAGACCCAGTACTTC. This sequence encodes CAINESPGAGETQYF.